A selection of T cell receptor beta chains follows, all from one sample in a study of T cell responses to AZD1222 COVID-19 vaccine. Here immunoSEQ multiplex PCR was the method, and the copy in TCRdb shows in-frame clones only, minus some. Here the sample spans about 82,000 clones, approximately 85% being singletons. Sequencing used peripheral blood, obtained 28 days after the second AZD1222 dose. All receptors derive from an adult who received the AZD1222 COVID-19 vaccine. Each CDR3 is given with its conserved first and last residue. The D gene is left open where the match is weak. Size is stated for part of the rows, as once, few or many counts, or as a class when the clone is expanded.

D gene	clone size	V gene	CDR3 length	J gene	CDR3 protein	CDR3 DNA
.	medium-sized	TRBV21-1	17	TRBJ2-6	CASSKGDRVSGANVLTF	TGTGCCAGCAGCAAAGGGGACAGGGTGTCCGGGGCCAACGTCCTGACTTTC
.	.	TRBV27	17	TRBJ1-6	CASSFSVLSSYNSPLHF	TGTGCCAGCAGTTTCTCAGTTCTGAGCTCCTATAATTCACCCCTCCACTTT
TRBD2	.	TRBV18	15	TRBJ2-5	CASGSPSGNQETQYF	TGTGCCAGCGGTTCTCCTAGCGGAAACCAAGAGACCCAGTACTTC
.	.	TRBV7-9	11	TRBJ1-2	CASRLDNTYTF	TGTGCCAGCAGGCTAGACAACACCTACACCTTC
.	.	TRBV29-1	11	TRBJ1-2	CSVEGGDGYTF	TGCAGCGTTGAGGGAGGGGATGGCTACACCTTC
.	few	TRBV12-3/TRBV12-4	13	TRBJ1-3	CASSRSSGNTIYF	TGTGCCAGCAGCCGGAGTTCTGGAAACACCATATATTTT
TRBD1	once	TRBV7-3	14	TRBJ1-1	CASSRTGENTEAFF	TGTGCCAGCAGCCGGACAGGGGAGAACACTGAAGCTTTCTTT
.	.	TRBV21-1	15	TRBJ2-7	CASSSRWDSPCEQYF	TGTGCCAGCAGCTCTCGCTGGGATAGCCCATGCGAGCAGTACTTC
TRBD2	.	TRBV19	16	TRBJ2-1	CASSIEAGGWYNEQFF	TGTGCCAGTAGTATAGAAGCGGGAGGATGGTACAATGAGCAGTTCTTC
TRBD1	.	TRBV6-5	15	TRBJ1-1	CASRPPGQGWTEAFF	TGTGCCAGCAGACCACCGGGACAGGGGTGGACTGAAGCTTTCTTT
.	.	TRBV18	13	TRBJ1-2	CASSPLTDYGYTF	TGTGCCAGCTCACCACTGACAGACTATGGCTACACCTTC
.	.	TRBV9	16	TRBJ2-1	CASSVAGTNSYNEQFF	TGTGCCAGCAGCGTAGCCGGCACTAACTCCTACAATGAGCAGTTCTTC
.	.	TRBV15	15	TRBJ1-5	CATSRGPYSNQPQHF	TGTGCCACCAGCAGGGGACCTTATAGCAATCAGCCCCAGCATTTT
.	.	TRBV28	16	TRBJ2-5	CATQWTGRAVGRAQYF	TGTGCCACACAATGGACCGGGAGAGCTGTGGGTAGGGCCCAGTACTTC
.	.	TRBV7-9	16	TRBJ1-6	CASSFKTSSYNSPLHF	TGTGCCAGCAGTTTTAAGACGAGCTCCTATAATTCACCCCTCCACTTT
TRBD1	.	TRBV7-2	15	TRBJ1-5	CASSKTGGFNQPQHF	TGTGCCAGCAGTAAAACAGGGGGCTTTAATCAGCCCCAGCATTTT
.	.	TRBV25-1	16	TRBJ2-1	CASSRQGSGSYNEQFF	TGTGCCAGCAGTCGACAGGGTAGCGGCTCCTACAATGAGCAGTTCTTC
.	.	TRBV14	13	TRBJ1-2	CASSQGRTYGYTF	TGTGCCAGCAGCCAAGGGCGGACCTATGGCTACACCTTC
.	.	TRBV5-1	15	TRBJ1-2	CASSLTAGTPYGYTF	TGCGCCAGCAGCTTGACAGCTGGGACGCCTTATGGCTACACCTTC
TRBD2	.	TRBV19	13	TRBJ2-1	CASKNSGRDEQFF	TGTGCCAGTAAAAATAGCGGGAGGGATGAGCAGTTCTTC
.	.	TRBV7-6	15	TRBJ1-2	CASSLEGTPYYGYTF	TGTGCCAGCAGCTTAGAGGGGACGCCTTACTATGGCTACACCTTC
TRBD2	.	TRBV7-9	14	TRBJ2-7	CASSLASGTYEQYF	TGTGCCAGCAGCTTGGCTAGCGGGACCTACGAGCAGTACTTC
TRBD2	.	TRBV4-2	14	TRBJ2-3	CASSQGAGEDTQYF	TGTGCCAGCAGCCAAGGGGCGGGAGAAGATACGCAGTATTTT
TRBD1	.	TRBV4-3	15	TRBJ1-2	CASSQAGGQTYGYTF	TGCGCCAGCAGCCAAGCGGGGGGACAGACCTATGGCTACACCTTC
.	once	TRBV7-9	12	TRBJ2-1	CASLAGGNEQFF	TGTGCCAGCCTCGCAGGTGGGAATGAGCAGTTCTTC
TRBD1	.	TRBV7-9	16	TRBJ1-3	CASSLAGTGFGNTIYF	TGTGCCAGCAGCTTAGCCGGGACAGGGTTCGGAAACACCATATATTTT
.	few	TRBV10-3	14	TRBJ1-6	CAIREDGVGSPLHF	TGTGCCATCAGGGAGGACGGTGTGGGTTCACCCCTCCACTTT
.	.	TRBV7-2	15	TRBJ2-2	CASSLVAPNTGELFF	TGTGCCAGCAGCTTGGTAGCGCCGAACACCGGGGAGCTGTTTTTT
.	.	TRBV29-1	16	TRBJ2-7	CSVEYPSRQGRYEQCF	TGCAGCGTTGAATACCCGTCCCGGCAGGGTCGGTACGAGCAGTGCTTC
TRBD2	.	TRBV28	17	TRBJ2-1	CASITLSGTSGYNEQFF	TGTGCCAGCATCACCCTATCCGGGACTAGCGGATACAATGAGCAGTTCTTC
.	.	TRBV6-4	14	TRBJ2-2	CASKAGSNTGELFF	TGTGCCAGCAAGGCAGGGTCTAACACCGGGGAGCTGTTTTTT
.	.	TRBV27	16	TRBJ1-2	CASSLSGFESIYGYTF	TGTGCCAGCAGTTTATCGGGTTTCGAATCTATCTATGGCTACACCTTC
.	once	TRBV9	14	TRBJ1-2	CASSVDMKPYGYTF	TGTGCCAGCAGCGTAGATATGAAGCCCTATGGCTACACCTTC
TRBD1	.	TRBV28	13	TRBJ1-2	CASSGGTGAGYTF	TGTGCCAGCAGTGGTGGGACAGGGGCGGGCTACACCTTC
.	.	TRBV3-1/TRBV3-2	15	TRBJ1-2	CASSQDGREYYGYTF	TGTGCCAGCAGCCAAGACGGACGGGAATACTATGGCTACACCTTC
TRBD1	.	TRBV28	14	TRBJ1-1	CASSSGQMNTEAFF	TGTGCCAGCAGTTCGGGACAGATGAACACTGAAGCTTTCTTT
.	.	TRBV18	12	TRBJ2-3	CASSPFQDTQYF	TGTGCCAGCTCACCGTTTCAGGATACGCAGTATTTT
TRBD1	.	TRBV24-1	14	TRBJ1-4	CATSDVRQGQKLFF	TGTGCCACCAGTGACGTTAGACAGGGACAAAAACTGTTTTTT
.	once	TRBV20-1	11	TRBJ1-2	CSARDGAGYTF	TGCAGTGCTAGAGATGGGGCGGGCTACACCTTC
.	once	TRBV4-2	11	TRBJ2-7	CASSPRGEQYF	TGTGCCAGCAGCCCCCGGGGGGAGCAGTACTTC
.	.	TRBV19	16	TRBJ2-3	CASSPPQRTSGDTQYF	TGTGCCAGTAGCCCCCCCCAGCGGACGAGTGGAGATACGCAGTATTTT
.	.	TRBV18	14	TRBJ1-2	CASTQDTGPGGYTF	TGTGCCAGCACCCAGGACACGGGGCCGGGGGGCTACACCTTC
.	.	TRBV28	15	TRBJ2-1	CASYGRGRLYNEQFF	TGTGCCAGCTATGGCCGGGGGCGCCTATACAATGAGCAGTTCTTC
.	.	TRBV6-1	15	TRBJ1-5	CASSETPGGNQPQHF	TGTGCCAGCAGTGAGACCCCGGGAGGCAATCAGCCCCAGCATTTT
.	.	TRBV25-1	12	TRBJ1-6	CASSDPNSPLHF	TGTGCCAGCAGTGACCCTAATTCACCCCTCCACTTT
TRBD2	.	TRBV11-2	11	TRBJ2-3	CASSSGTRQYF	TGTGCCAGCAGCTCCGGGACTAGGCAGTATTTT
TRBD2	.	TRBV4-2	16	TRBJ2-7	CASSQVAGHGSYEQYF	TGTGCCAGCAGCCAAGTAGCGGGGCACGGGAGCTACGAGCAGTACTTC